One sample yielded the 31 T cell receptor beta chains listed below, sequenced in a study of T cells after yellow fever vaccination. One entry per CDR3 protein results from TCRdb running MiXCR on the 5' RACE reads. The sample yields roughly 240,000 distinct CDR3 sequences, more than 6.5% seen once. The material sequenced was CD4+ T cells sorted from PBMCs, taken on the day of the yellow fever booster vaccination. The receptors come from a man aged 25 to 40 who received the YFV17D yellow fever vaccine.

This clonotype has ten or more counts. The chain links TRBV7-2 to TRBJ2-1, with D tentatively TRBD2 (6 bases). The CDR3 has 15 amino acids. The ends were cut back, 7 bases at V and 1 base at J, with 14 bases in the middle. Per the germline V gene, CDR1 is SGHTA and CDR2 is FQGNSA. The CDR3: CASTLRRGSYNEQFF. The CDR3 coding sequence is TGTGCCAGCACCTTGAGGCGGGGATCCTACAATGAGCAGTTCTTC.

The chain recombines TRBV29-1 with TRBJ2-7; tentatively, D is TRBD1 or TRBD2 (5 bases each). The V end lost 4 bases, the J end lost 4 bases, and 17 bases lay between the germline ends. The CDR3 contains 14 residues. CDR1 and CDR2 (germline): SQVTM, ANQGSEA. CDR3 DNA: TGCAGCGTTGGTTTATCCGGGACCAATTACGAGCAGTACTTC. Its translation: CSVGLSGTNYEQYF.

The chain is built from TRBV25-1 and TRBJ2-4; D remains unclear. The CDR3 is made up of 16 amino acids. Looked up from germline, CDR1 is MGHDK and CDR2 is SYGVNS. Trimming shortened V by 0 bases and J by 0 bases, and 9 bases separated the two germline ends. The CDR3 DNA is TGTGCCAGCAGTGAATACCTCCCGCGAGCCAAAAACATTCAGTACTTC. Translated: CASSEYLPRAKNIQYF.

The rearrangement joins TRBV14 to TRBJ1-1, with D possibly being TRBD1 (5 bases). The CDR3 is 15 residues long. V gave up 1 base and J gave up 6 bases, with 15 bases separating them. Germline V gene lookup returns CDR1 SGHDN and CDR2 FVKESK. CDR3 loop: CASSQGELGAAEAFF. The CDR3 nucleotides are TGTGCCAGCAGCCAAGGCGAGCTAGGGGCCGCTGAAGCTTTCTTT.

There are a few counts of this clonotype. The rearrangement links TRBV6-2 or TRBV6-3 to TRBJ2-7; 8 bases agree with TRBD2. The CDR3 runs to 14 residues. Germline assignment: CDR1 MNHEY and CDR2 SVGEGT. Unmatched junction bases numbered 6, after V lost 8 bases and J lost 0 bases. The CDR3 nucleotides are TGTGCCAGCCGTCTGAGCGGGAGCTCCTACGAGCAGTACTTC. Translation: CASRLSGSSYEQYF.

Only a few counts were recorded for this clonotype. The CDR3, as DNA: TGTGCCAGCAGCTTAGAGAGGGGAAGGGTCTACGAGCAGTACTTC. Its translation is CASSLERGRVYEQYF. The chain links TRBV7-2 to TRBJ2-7; either TRBD1 or TRBD2 may supply D (5 bases each). Germline V lookup: CDR1 SGHTA, CDR2 FQGNSA. V lost 1 base to trimming and J lost 3 bases, with 13 bases between them. The CDR3 totals 15 residues.

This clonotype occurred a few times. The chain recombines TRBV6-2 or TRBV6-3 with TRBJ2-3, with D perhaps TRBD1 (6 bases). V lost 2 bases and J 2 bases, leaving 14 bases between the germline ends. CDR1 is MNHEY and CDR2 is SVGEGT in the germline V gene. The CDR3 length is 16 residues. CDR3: CASSYGPGQFTDTQYF. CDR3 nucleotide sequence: TGTGCCAGCAGTTACGGCCCAGGACAGTTCACAGATACGCAGTATTTT.

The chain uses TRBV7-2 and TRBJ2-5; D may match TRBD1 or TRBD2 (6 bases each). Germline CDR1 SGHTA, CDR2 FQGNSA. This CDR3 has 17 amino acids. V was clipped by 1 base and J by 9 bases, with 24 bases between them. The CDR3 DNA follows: TGTGCCAGCAGCTTAGTATCGATTATAGGGGGGTTGGAGGCCCAGTACTTC. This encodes CASSLVSIIGGLEAQYF. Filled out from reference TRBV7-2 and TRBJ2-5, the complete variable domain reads GAGVSQSPSNKVTEKGKDVELRCDPISGHTALYWYRQSLGQGLEFLIYFQGNSAPDKSGLPSDRFSAERTGGSVSTLTIQRTQQEDSAVYLCASSLVSIIGGLEAQYFGPGTRLLVL.

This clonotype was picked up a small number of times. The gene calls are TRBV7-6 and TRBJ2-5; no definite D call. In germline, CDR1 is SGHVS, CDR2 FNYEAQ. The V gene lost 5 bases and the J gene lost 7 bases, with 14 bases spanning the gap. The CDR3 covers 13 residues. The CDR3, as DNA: TGTGCCAGCAGCCCCGACACTGGGTGGACCCAGTACTTC. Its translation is CASSPDTGWTQYF.

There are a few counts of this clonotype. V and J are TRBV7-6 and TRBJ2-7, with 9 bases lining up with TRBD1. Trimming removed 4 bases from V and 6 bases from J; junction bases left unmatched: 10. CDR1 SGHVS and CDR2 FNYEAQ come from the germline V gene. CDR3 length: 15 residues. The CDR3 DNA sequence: TGTGCCAGCAGCTCTCGAGGGACAGGGCTTAGCGAGCAGTACTTC. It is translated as CASSSRGTGLSEQYF.

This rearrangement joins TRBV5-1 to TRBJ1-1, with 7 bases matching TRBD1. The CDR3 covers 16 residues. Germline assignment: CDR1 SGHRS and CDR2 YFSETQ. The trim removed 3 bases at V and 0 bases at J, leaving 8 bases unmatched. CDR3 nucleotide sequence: TGCGCCAGCAGCTGGAACATGGGACAGATGAACACTGAAGCTTTCTTT. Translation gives CASSWNMGQMNTEAFF. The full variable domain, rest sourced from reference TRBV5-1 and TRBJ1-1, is KAGVTQTPRYLIKTRGQQVTLSCSPISGHRSVSWYQQTPGQGLQFLFEYFSETQRNKGNFPGRFSGRQFSNSRSEMNVSTLELGDSALYLCASSWNMGQMNTEAFFGQGTRLTVV.

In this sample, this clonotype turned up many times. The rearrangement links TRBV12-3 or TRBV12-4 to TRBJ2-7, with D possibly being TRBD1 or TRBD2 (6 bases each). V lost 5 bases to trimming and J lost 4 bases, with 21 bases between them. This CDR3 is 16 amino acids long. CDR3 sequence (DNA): TGTGCCAGCAGTCTCACTTATTGGGGGGCCGGGTACGAGCAGTACTTC. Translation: CASSLTYWGAGYEQYF.

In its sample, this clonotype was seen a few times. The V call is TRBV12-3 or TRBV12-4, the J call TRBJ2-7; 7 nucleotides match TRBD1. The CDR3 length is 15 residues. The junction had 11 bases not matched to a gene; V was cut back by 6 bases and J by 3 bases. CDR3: CASSPTGDPIYEQYF. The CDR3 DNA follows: TGTGCCAGCAGCCCTACAGGGGACCCAATCTACGAGCAGTACTTC.

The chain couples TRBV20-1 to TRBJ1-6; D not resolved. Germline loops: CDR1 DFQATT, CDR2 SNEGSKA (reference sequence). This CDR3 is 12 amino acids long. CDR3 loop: CRTGPYNSPLHF. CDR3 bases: TGCAGGACCGGCCCATATAATTCACCCCTCCACTTT.

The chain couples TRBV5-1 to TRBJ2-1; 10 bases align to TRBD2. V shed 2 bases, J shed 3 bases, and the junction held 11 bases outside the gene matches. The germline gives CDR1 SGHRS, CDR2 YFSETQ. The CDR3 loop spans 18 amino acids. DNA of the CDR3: TGCGCCAGCAGCTTTCCAGCGGGAGGGCTGAAGGGCTACAATGAGCAGTTCTTC. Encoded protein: CASSFPAGGLKGYNEQFF.

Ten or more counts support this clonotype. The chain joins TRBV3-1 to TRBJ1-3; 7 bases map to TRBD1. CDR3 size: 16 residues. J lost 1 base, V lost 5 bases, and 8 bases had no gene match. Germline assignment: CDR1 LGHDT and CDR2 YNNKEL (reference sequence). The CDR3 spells CASSKPDRSSGNTIYF. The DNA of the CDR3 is TGTGCCAGCAGCAAGCCGGACAGGAGTTCTGGAAACACCATATATTTT.

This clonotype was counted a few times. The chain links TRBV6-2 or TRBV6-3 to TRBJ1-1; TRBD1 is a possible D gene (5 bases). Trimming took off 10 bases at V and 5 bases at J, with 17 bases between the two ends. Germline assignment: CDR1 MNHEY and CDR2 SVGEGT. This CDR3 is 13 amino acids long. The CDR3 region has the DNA TGTGCCACCGACCGGGGGTGGAGTACTGAAGCTTTCTTT. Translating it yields CATDRGWSTEAFF.

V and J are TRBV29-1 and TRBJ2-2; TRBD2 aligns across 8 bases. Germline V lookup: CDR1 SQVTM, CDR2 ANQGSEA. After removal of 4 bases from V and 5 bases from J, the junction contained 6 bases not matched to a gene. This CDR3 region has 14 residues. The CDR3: CSVGKRENTGELFF. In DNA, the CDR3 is TGCAGCGTTGGGAAGCGGGAGAATACCGGGGAGCTGTTTTTT.

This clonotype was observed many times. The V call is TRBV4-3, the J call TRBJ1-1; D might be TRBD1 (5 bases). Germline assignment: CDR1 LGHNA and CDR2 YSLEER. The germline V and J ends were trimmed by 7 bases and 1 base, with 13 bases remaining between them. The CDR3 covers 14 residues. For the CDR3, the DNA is TGCGCCAGCACGCAGGGTGCAGGGAACACTGAAGCTTTCTTT. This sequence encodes CASTQGAGNTEAFF.

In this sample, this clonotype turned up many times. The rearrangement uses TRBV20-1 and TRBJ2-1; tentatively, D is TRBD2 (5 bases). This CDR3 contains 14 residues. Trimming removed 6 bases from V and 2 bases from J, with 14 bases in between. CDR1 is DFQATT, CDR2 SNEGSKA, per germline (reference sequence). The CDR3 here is CSADSRGTYNEQFF. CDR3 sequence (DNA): TGCAGTGCCGATTCCCGGGGAACCTACAATGAGCAGTTCTTC.

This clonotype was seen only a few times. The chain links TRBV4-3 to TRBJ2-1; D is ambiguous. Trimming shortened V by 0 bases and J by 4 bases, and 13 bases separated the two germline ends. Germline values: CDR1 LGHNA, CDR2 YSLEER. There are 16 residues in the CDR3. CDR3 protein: CASSQDHRAVYNEQFF. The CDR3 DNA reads TGCGCCAGCAGCCAAGATCACCGGGCCGTTTACAATGAGCAGTTCTTC.

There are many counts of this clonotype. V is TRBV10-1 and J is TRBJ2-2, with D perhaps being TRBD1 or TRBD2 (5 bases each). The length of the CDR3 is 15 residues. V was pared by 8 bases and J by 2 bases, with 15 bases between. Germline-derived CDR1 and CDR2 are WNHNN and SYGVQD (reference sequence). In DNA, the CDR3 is TGCGCCAGCGGAACGGGGCGGTCAAACACCGGGGAGCTGTTTTTT. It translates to CASGTGRSNTGELFF.

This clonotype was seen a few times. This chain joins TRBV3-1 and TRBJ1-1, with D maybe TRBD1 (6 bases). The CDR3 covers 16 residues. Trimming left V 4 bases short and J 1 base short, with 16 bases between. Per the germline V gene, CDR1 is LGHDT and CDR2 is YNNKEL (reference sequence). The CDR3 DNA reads TGTGCCAGCAGCCCCCACGGGGGCGTTCGGAACACTGAAGCTTTCTTT. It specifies CASSPHGGVRNTEAFF.

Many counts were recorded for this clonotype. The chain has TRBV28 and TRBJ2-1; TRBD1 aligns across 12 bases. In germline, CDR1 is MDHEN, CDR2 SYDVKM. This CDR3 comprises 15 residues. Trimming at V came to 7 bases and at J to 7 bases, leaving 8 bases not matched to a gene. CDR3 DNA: TGTGCCAGCATGTCTTTGGGACAGGGGGCAAATGAGCAGTTCTTC. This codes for CASMSLGQGANEQFF.

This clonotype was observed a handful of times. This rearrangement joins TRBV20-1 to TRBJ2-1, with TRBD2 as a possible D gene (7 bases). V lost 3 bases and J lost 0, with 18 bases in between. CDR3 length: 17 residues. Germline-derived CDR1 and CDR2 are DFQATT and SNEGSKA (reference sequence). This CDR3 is CSARKGGGSSSYNEQFF. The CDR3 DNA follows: TGCAGTGCTAGGAAAGGCGGGGGCTCGAGCTCCTACAATGAGCAGTTCTTC.

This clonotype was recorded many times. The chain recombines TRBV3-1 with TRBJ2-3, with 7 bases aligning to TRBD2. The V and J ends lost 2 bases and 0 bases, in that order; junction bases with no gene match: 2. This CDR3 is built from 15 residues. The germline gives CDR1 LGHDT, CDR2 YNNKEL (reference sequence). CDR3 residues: CASSQQRGSTDTQYF. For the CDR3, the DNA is TGTGCCAGCAGCCAACAGCGGGGAAGCACAGATACGCAGTATTTT.

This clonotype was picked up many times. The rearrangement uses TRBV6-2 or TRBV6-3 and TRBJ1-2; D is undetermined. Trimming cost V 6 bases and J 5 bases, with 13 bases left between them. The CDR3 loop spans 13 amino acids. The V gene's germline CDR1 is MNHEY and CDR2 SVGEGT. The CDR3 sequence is CASRLHAEYGYTF. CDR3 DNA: TGTGCCAGCAGATTACACGCCGAATATGGCTACACCTTC.

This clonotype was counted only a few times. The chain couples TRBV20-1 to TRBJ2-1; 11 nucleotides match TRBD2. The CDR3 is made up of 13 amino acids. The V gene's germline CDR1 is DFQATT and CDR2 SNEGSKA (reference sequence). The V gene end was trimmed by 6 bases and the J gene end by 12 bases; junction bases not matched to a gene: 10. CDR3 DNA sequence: TGCAGTGCGGCTAGCGGGGGGTCTGGGAGGCAGTTCTTC. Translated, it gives CSAASGGSGRQFF.

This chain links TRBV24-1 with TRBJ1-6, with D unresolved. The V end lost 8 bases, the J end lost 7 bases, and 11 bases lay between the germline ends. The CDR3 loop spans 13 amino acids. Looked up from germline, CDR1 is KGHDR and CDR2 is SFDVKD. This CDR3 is CATNREDNSPLHF. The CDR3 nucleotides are TGTGCCACCAACCGGGAAGACAATTCACCCCTCCACTTT.

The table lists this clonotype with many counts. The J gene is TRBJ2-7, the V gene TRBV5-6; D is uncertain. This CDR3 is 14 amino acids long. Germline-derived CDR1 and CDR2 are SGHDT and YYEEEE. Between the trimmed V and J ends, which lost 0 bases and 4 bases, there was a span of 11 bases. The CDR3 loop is CASSLGVQPYEQYF. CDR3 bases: TGTGCCAGCAGCTTGGGGGTACAGCCGTACGAGCAGTACTTC. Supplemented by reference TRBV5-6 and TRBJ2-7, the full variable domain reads DAGVTQSPTHLIKTRGQQVTLRCSPKSGHDTVSWYQQALGQGPQFIFQYYEEEERQRGNFPDRFSGHQFPNYSSELNVNALLLGDSALYLCASSLGVQPYEQYFGPGTRLTVT.

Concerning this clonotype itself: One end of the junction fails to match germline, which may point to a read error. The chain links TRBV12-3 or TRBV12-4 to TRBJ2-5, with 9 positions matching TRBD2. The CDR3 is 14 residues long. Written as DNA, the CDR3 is TGTGCCAGCAGTGTAGCGGGAGTGGTGGGGACCCAGTACTTC. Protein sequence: CASSVAGVVGTQYF.